These 4 T cell receptor beta chains were sequenced from one sample in a study of technical replicates of blood from a few donors. The table came from immunoSEQ multiplex PCR; TCRdb's copy has only in-frame clones and leaves some out. The table lists under 85,000 clones, about 97% of them singletons. Specimen: T cells isolated from PBMCs. The receptors stem from a human donor in good health.

The J gene is TRBJ2-5, the V gene TRBV18; no reliable D call. With 2 bases removed from V and 3 bases from J, the gap between germline ends came to 13 bases. The CDR3 length is 15 residues. Germline V gene sequence: CDR1 KGHSH, CDR2 LQKENI. This chain's CDR3 is CASSPFQAAEETQYF. CDR3 coding DNA: TGTGCCAGCTCACCATTCCAGGCTGCCGAAGAGACCCAGTACTTC.

The rearrangement links TRBV6-6 to TRBJ1-2; 7 positions match TRBD1. The CDR3 is 15 amino acids. CDR1 is MNHNY, CDR2 SVGAGI, per germline (reference sequence). With V trimmed by 2 bases and J by 3 bases, 6 bases remained unmatched. CDR3 loop: CASSYIGDSYYGYTF. The CDR3 region has the DNA TGTGCCAGCAGTTACATAGGGGACAGTTACTATGGCTACACCTTC.

This clone is a singleton in its sample. This rearrangement joins TRBV7-8 to TRBJ2-7, with 9 bases lining up with TRBD1. Germline loops: CDR1 SGHVS, CDR2 FQNEAQ. V shed 6 bases and J 5 bases; nucleotides not matched to a gene: 17. The CDR3 is 17 amino acids. CDR3 protein: CASRNVGQGKVIHEQYF. In nucleotides, the CDR3 is TGTGCCAGCAGAAATGTGGGACAGGGAAAAGTAATCCACGAGCAGTACTTC. Drawing the rest from reference TRBV7-8 and TRBJ2-7, the complete variable domain is GAGVSQSPRYKVAKRGQDVALRCDPISGHVSLFWYQQALGQGPEFLTYFQNEAQLDKSGLPSDRFFAERPEGSVSTLKIQRTQQEDSAVYLCASRNVGQGKVIHEQYFGPGTRLTVT.

The chain recombines TRBV7-6 with TRBJ2-5, with TRBD1 identical over 10 bases. Germline lookup yields CDR1 SGHVS and CDR2 FNYEAQ. This CDR3 is built from 17 residues. With V trimmed by 5 bases and J by 0 bases, 9 bases remained unmatched. CDR3 region: CASSRDRGSMYQETQYF. The CDR3 region has the DNA TGTGCCAGCAGCCGGGACAGGGGCTCGATGTACCAAGAGACCCAGTACTTC.